Each of the 22 T cell receptor beta chains below was sequenced from the same sample in a study of blood T cell repertoires in COVID-19. Repertoires were generated with immunoSEQ multiplex PCR, while TCRdb's copy carries only in-frame clones and drops some. Of roughly 100,000 clones in the sample, roughly 85% were seen once. The sequenced sample consisted of peripheral blood. The receptors come from an elderly woman with acute or convalescent COVID-19.

The chain has TRBV12-5 and TRBJ1-3, with D maybe TRBD1 (5 bases). Germline V gives CDR1 LGHNT, CDR2 FRNRAP. Trimming cost V 1 base and J 8 bases, with 9 bases left between them. The CDR3 is made up of 13 amino acids. The CDR3 nucleotides are TGTGCTAGTGGTTTGGGGGGCGTGGACACCATATATTTT. This encodes CASGLGGVDTIYF.

This chain connects TRBV5-1 to TRBJ2-1, with 8 bases identical to TRBD2. This CDR3 is 16 amino acids long. Germline V gene lookup returns CDR1 SGHRS and CDR2 YFSETQ. The V and J ends lost 4 bases and 0 bases, in that order; junction bases with no gene match: 6. CDR3 DNA sequence: TGCGCCAGCAGCCGCCGTAGCGGGGCCTCCTACAATGAGCAGTTCTTC. This translates into CASSRRSGASYNEQFF.

This clone was recorded a few times. The CDR3 DNA reads TGCGCCAGCAGCTTGACTAGTTGGAACACCGGGGAGCTGTTTTTT. This codes for CASSLTSWNTGELFF. The rearrangement links TRBV5-1 to TRBJ2-2; weak D call: TRBD2 (5 bases). The CDR3 has 15 residues. With 1 base removed from V and 1 base from J, the gap between germline ends came to 8 bases. CDR1 and CDR2 (germline): SGHRS, YFSETQ.

This clone was recorded once. J is TRBJ1-1 and V is TRBV4-2, with TRBD1 matching 7 bases. The CDR3 spans 16 residues. The ends lost 3 bases at V and 5 bases at J; junction bases unmatched: 12. Germline assignment: CDR1 LGHNA and CDR2 YNFKEQ. The CDR3 loop reads CASSQITGAGRTEAFF. DNA for the CDR3: TGTGCCAGCAGCCAGATCACAGGGGCAGGGAGGACTGAAGCTTTCTTT.

J is TRBJ2-7 and V is TRBV7-9, with 8 bases matching TRBD1. The J segment lost 6 bases and the V segment lost 3 bases, leaving 10 bases of the junction unmatched. CDR3 length: 15 residues. In germline, CDR1 is SEHNR, CDR2 FQNEAQ (reference sequence). CDR3 nucleotide sequence: TGTGCCAGCAGCTTGTCCGGACAGGGTTTAAGCGAGCAGTACTTC. Its translation is CASSLSGQGLSEQYF.

The chain recombines TRBV6-4 with TRBJ1-1; 9 bases map to TRBD1. This CDR3 contains 15 residues. Germline CDR1 reads MRHNA; CDR2 reads SNTAGT. The ends lost 5 bases at V and 1 base at J; junction bases unmatched: 5. The CDR3 region has the DNA TGTGCCAGCAGTCCCCCGGGACAGGGGAACACTGAAGCTTTCTTT. Its translation is CASSPPGQGNTEAFF.

The CDR3 reads CASSPRTSGSVGYEQYF. DNA for the CDR3: TGTGCCAGCAGCCCACGGACTAGCGGGAGCGTGGGATACGAGCAGTACTTC. The chain joins TRBV9 to TRBJ2-7, with TRBD2 identical over 13 bases. The CDR3 is made up of 17 amino acids. Trimming at V came to 4 bases and at J to 4 bases, leaving 11 bases not matched to a gene. CDR1 and CDR2 from the germline V gene are SGDLS and YYNGEE.

The J gene is TRBJ1-2, the V gene TRBV5-6; no firm D call. V gave up 4 bases and J gave up 8 bases, with 15 bases separating them. Looked up from germline, CDR1 is SGHDT and CDR2 is YYEEEE. The CDR3 has 13 amino acids. The CDR3 sequence is CASSPGRKEGYTF. The CDR3 DNA sequence: TGTGCCAGCAGCCCGGGGAGGAAGGAAGGCTACACCTTC.

The chain links TRBV5-4 to TRBJ2-5; a possible D gene is TRBD1 (6 bases). CDR3 length: 16 residues. V gave up 4 bases and J gave up 5 bases, with 21 bases separating them. Per the germline V gene, CDR1 is SGHNT and CDR2 is YYREEE (reference sequence). The CDR3 is CASSTTGTHDAETQYF. CDR3 coding DNA: TGTGCCAGCAGCACCACCGGGACACACGATGCGGAGACCCAGTACTTC. The variable domain in full, completed from reference TRBV5-4 and TRBJ2-5, reads ETGVTQSPTHLIKTRGQQVTLRCSSQSGHNTVSWYQQALGQGPQFIFQYYREEENGRGNFPPRFSGLQFPNYSSELNVNALELDDSALYLCASSTTGTHDAETQYFGPGTRLLVL.

The J gene is TRBJ2-2, the V gene TRBV3-1 (or the pseudogene TRBV3-2); perhaps TRBD1 as D (6 bases). The CDR3 has 15 amino acids. With 2 bases removed from V and 4 bases from J, the gap between germline ends came to 11 bases. CDR1 and CDR2 from the germline V gene are LGHDT and YNNKEL (reference sequence). DNA of the CDR3: TGTGCCAGCAGCCAACAGGGGACGAGCACCGGGGAGCTGTTTTTT. This translates into CASSQQGTSTGELFF.

V usage is TRBV2 and J usage is TRBJ1-1; 7 bases align to TRBD1. J was trimmed by 1 base and V by 11 bases; bases with no gene match: 10. Germline V gene data show CDR1 as SNHLY and CDR2 as FYNNEI. This CDR3 is built from 14 residues. The CDR3: CASGGDSWNTEAFF. In DNA form, the CDR3 reads TGTGCCTCCGGTGGGGACAGTTGGAACACTGAAGCTTTCTTT.

This chain joins TRBV10-3 and TRBJ2-3, with 10 positions matching TRBD2. Germline V gene sequence: CDR1 ENHRY, CDR2 SYGVKD. V shed 7 bases and J 0 bases; nucleotides not matched to a gene: 7. The CDR3 runs 16 residues. The CDR3 region is CAITRGAGGSTDTQYF. DNA of the CDR3: TGTGCCATCACCCGGGGAGCGGGAGGGAGCACAGATACGCAGTATTTT.

This chain connects TRBV19 to TRBJ2-3, with D possibly being TRBD2 (6 bases). Germline V CDR1 and CDR2: LNHDA, SQIVND (reference sequence). V was clipped by 9 bases and J by 2 bases, with 15 bases between them. The CDR3 runs to 14 residues. The CDR3 coding sequence is TGTGCCAGCTCGGTGGAGGGTCTCACAGATACGCAGTATTTT. It yields the protein CASSVEGLTDTQYF. The complete variable domain, with remaining parts taken from reference TRBV19 and TRBJ2-3, reads DGGITQSPKYLFRKEGQNVTLSCEQNLNHDAMYWYRQDPGQGLRLIYYSQIVNDFQKGDIAEGYSVSREKKESFPLTVTSAQKNPTAFYLCASSVEGLTDTQYFGPGTRLTVL.

The chain links TRBV30 to TRBJ2-3; no reliable D call. The CDR3 consists of 17 residues. Between the trimmed V and J ends, which lost 0 bases and 0 bases, there was a span of 16 bases. Germline V gene data show CDR1 as GTSNPN and CDR2 as SVGIG (reference sequence). CDR3 protein: CAWSVHLDSSSTDTQYF. Here the CDR3 DNA reads TGTGCCTGGAGTGTCCACCTCGACTCCTCTAGCACAGATACGCAGTATTTT.

This chain uses TRBV28 with TRBJ1-6; 7 nucleotides line up with TRBD1. The length of the CDR3 is 16 residues. Losses at the gene ends were 5 bases for V and 9 bases for J; bases not matched to a gene: 13. CDR1 MDHEN and CDR2 SYDVKM come from the germline V gene. CDR3 in amino acids: CASSPLQGPNFSPLHF. The CDR3 DNA reads as TGTGCCAGCAGTCCTCTACAGGGGCCTAACTTTTCACCCCTCCACTTT.

This sequence joins TRBV19 and TRBJ1-2, with 8 bases fitting TRBD1. The J segment lost 8 bases and the V segment lost 5 bases, leaving 10 bases of the junction unmatched. This CDR3 spans 14 amino acids. Looked up from germline, CDR1 is LNHDA and CDR2 is SQIVND (reference sequence). The CDR3: CASSPRTGSGGYTF. The CDR3 coding sequence is TGTGCCAGTAGTCCTCGGACAGGGTCTGGCGGCTACACCTTC. Drawing the rest from reference TRBV19 and TRBJ1-2, the complete variable domain is DGGITQSPKYLFRKEGQNVTLSCEQNLNHDAMYWYRQDPGQGLRLIYYSQIVNDFQKGDIAEGYSVSREKKESFPLTVTSAQKNPTAFYLCASSPRTGSGGYTFGSGTRLTVV.

The chain recombines TRBV7-9 with TRBJ2-3; 9 bases align to TRBD2. The CDR3 sequence is 15 residues long. Germline assignment: CDR1 SEHNR and CDR2 FQNEAQ (reference sequence). The J segment lost 4 bases and the V segment lost 5 bases, leaving 7 bases of the junction unmatched. CDR3 in amino acids: CASSPSGGRADTQYF. The CDR3 DNA reads as TGTGCCAGCAGCCCCTCGGGCGGGAGGGCAGATACGCAGTATTTT.

This clone was recorded once. V gene TRBV19 combines with J gene TRBJ1-3; D might be TRBD1 (5 bases). V lost 7 bases, J lost 4 bases, and 17 bases lay in between. CDR1 is LNHDA and CDR2 is SQIVND in the germline V gene (reference sequence). The CDR3 loop spans 15 amino acids. As DNA, the CDR3 is TGTGCCAGTACTATGCAGGGAACGGGCGGAAACACCATATATTTT. It codes for CASTMQGTGGNTIYF.

The chain employs TRBV6-4 and TRBJ2-1; the match to TRBD2 covers 12 bases. V lost 6 bases and J lost 4; bases outside the gene matches: 4. The CDR3 runs 15 residues. Germline V gene sequence: CDR1 MRHNA, CDR2 SNTAGT. CDR3 in amino acids: CASSPLAGGYNEQFF. The CDR3 nucleotides are TGTGCCAGCAGCCCGCTAGCGGGAGGGTACAATGAGCAGTTCTTC.

The chain links TRBV27 to TRBJ1-6; TRBD1 might be the D (6 bases). V was clipped by 2 bases and J by 4 bases, with 9 bases between them. Germline lookup yields CDR1 MNHEY and CDR2 SMNVEV (reference sequence). The CDR3 runs 15 residues. DNA for the CDR3: TGTGCCAGCAGTTTAGGACAGTCGTATAATTCACCCCTCCACTTT. The encoded protein is CASSLGQSYNSPLHF.

V usage is TRBV5-6 and J usage is TRBJ2-6; D is possibly TRBD1 (5 bases). Germline loops: CDR1 SGHDT, CDR2 YYEEEE. The length of the CDR3 is 16 residues. V shed 3 bases and J shed 2 bases, with 12 bases lying between them. The CDR3 coding sequence is TGTGCCAGCAGCTCCCAAGGGGTCCCTGGGGCCAACGTCCTGACTTTC. The encoded protein is CASSSQGVPGANVLTF.

The chain combines TRBV11-2 with TRBJ2-5; 9 nucleotides agree with TRBD2. Germline CDR1 reads SGHAT; CDR2 reads FQNNGV. The CDR3 spans 16 residues. Trimming took 2 bases from V and 5 from J; bases not matched to a gene: 9. The CDR3, as DNA: TGTGCCAGCAGCTTATCGGCTAGCGGGGCCTGGGAGACCCAGTACTTC. Translating it yields CASSLSASGAWETQYF.